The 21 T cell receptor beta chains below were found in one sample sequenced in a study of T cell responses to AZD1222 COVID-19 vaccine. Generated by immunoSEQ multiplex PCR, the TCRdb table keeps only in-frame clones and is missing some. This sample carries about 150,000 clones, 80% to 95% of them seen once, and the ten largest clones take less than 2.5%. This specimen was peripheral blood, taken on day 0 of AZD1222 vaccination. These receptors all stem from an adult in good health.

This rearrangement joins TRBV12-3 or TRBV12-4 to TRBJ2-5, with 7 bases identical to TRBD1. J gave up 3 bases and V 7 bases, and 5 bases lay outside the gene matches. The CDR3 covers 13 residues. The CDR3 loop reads CASTSGTEETQYF. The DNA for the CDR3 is TGTGCCAGCACCTCGGGGACAGAAGAGACCCAGTACTTC.

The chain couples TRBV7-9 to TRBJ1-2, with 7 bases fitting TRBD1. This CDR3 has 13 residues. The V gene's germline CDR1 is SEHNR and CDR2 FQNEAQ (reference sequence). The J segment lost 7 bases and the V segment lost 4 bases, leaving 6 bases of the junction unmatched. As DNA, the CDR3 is TGTGCCAGCAGCTCCGAACAGGGGATTGGCTACACCTTC. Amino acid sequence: CASSSEQGIGYTF.

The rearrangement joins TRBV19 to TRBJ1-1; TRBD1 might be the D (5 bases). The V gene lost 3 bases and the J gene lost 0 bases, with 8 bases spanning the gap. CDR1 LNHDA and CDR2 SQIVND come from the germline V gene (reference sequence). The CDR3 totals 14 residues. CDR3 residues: CASSIRVMNTEAFF. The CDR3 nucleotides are TGTGCCAGTAGTATCAGGGTTATGAACACTGAAGCTTTCTTT. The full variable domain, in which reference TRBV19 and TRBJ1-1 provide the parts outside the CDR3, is DGGITQSPKYLFRKEGQNVTLSCEQNLNHDAMYWYRQDPGQGLRLIYYSQIVNDFQKGDIAEGYSVSREKKESFPLTVTSAQKNPTAFYLCASSIRVMNTEAFFGQGTRLTVV.

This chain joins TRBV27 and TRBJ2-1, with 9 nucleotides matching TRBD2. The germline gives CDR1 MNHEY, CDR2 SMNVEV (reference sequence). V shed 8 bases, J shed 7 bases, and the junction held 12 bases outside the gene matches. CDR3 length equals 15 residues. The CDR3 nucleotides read TGTGCCAGCCGTCCCAGTCTAGCGGGACGGAATGAGCAGTTCTTC. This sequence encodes CASRPSLAGRNEQFF.

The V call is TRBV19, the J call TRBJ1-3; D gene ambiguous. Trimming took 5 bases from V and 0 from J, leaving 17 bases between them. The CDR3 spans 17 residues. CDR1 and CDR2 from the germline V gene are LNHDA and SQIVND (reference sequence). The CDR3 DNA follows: TGTGCCAGTAGTCGTAGCTGGTCCGGCAGCTCTGGAAACACCATATATTTT. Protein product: CASSRSWSGSSGNTIYF.

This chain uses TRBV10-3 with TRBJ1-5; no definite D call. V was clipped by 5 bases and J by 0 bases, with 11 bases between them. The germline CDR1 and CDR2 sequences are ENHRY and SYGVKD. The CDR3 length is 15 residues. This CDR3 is CAISPDGYSNQPQHF. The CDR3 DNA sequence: TGTGCCATCAGTCCGGACGGATATAGCAATCAGCCCCAGCATTTT.

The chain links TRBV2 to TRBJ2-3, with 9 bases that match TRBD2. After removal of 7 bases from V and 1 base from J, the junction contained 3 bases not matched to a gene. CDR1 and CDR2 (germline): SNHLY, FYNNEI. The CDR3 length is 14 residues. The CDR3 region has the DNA TGTGCCAGCACCCGACTAGCGGGCACAGATACGCAGTATTTT. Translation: CASTRLAGTDTQYF. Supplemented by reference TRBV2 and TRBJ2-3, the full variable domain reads EPEVTQTPSHQVTQMGQEVILRCVPISNHLYFYWYRQILGQKVEFLVSFYNNEISEKSEIFDDQFSVERPDGSNFTLKIRSTKLEDSAMYFCASTRLAGTDTQYFGPGTRLTVL.

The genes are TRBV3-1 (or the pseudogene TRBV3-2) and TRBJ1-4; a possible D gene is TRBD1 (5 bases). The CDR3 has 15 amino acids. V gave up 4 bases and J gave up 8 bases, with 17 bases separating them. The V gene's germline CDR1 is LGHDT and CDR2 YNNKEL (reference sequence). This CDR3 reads CASSRPTVLSEKLFF. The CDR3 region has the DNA TGTGCCAGCAGCCGCCCGACAGTATTGAGCGAAAAACTGTTTTTT.

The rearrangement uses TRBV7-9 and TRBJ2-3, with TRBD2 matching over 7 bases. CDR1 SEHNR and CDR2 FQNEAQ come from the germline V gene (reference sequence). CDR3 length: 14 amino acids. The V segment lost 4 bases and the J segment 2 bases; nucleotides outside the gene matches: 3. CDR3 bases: TGTGCCAGCAGCTCCGGGACTACCACAGATACGCAGTATTTT. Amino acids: CASSSGTTTDTQYF.

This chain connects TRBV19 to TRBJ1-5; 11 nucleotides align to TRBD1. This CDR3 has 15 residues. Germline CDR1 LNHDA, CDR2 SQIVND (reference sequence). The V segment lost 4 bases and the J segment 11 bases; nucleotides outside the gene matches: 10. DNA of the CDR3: TGTGCCAGTAGTAGGCGGACAGGGGGCGGCTCGACCCAGCATTTT. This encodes CASSRRTGGGSTQHF.

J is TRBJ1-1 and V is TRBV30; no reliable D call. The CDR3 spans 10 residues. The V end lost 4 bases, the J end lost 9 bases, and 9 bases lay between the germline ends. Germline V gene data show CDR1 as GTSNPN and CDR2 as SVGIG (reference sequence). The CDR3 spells CAWTQVKAFF. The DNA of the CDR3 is TGTGCCTGGACCCAAGTTAAAGCTTTCTTT.

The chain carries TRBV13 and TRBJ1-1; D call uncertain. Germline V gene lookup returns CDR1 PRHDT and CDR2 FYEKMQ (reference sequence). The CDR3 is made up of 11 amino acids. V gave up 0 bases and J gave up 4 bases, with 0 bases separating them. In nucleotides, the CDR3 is TGTGCCAGCAGCTTAGGCACTGAAGCTTTCTTT. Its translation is CASSLGTEAFF.

The CDR3: CASSLQHSNTEAFF. The CDR3 nucleotides read TGTGCCAGCAGCTTACAACACTCGAACACTGAAGCTTTCTTT. The rearrangement links TRBV7-9 to TRBJ1-1; D gene unclear. There are 14 residues in the CDR3. V was clipped by 2 bases and J by 1 base, with 8 bases between them. Germline CDR1 is SEHNR and CDR2 is FQNEAQ (reference sequence).

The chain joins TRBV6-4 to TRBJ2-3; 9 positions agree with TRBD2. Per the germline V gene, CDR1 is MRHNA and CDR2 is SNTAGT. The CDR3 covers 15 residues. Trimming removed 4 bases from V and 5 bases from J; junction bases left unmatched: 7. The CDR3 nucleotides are TGTGCCAGCAGTGTTAGCGGGAGCGGAGGAGATACGCAGTATTTT. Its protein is CASSVSGSGGDTQYF.

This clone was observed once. The CDR3 spells CASSQKGTEAFF. As DNA, the CDR3 is TGCGCCAGCAGCCAGAAAGGCACTGAAGCTTTCTTT. The genes are TRBV4-3 and TRBJ1-1; no definite D call. The CDR3 has 12 amino acids. V was shortened by 3 bases and J by 4 bases, with 6 bases between the two germline ends. The germline V gene has CDR1 LGHNA and CDR2 YSLEER.

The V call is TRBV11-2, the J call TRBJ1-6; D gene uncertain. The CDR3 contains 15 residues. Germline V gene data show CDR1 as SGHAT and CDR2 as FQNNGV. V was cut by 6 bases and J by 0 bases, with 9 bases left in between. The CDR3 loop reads CASSTQLSYNSPLHF. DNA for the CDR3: TGTGCCAGCAGTACACAGCTCTCCTATAATTCACCCCTCCACTTT.

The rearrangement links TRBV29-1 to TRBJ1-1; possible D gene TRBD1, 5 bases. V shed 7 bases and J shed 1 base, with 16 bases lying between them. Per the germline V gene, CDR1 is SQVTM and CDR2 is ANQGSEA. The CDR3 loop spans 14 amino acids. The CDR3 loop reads CSGTVGGPNTEAFF. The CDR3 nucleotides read TGCAGCGGCACCGTGGGGGGTCCGAACACTGAAGCTTTCTTT.

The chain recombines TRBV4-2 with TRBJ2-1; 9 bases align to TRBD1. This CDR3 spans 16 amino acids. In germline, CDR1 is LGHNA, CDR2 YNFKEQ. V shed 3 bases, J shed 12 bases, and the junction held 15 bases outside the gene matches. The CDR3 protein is CASSHGQGSPLDLQFF. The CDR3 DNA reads TGTGCCAGCAGCCATGGACAGGGGTCCCCCCTGGACCTGCAGTTCTTC.

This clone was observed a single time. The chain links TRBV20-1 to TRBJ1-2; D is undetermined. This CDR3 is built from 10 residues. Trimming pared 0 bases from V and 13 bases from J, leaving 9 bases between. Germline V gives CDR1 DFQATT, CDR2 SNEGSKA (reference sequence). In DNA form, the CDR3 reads TGCAGTGCTAGAGATGGGGTGGGCACCTTC. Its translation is CSARDGVGTF.

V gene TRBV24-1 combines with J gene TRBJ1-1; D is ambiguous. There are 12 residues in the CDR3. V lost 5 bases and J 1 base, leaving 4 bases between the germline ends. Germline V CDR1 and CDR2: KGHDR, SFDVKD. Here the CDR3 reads CATSGPNTEAFF. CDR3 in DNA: TGTGCCACCAGTGGCCCGAACACTGAAGCTTTCTTT.

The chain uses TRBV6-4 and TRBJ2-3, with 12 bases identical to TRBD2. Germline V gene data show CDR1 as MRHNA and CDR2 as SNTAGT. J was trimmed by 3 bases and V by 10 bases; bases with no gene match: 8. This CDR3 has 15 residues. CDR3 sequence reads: CATRTSGMQTDTQYF. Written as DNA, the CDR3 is TGTGCCACTCGGACTAGCGGGATGCAGACAGATACGCAGTATTTT.